This T cell receptor (beta chain) was identified during a study of shared clonotypes between healthy human individuals. Study-wide points: Researchers sampled only blood; tissue repertoires likely differ.

The study used 100 million or so PBMCs per unsorted sample for genomic DNA. CDR1 is MGHRA, CDR2 YSYEKL, per germline. J lost 7 bases, V lost 4 bases, and 6 bases had no gene match. The CDR3 has 15 amino acids. This clone was recorded a few times. Antigen: not known. Deep level was the assay's run setting. The material for each subset, its genomic DNA, was split evenly across several immunoSEQ plates. Assay: immunoSEQ multiplex PCR; the TCRdb copy retains only in-frame clones and omits some. The data hold about 560,000 clones, with just over 75% observed a single time. The gene calls are TRBV4-1 and TRBJ2-1, with TRBD2 identical over 11 bases. The source material was PBMCs. This TCR came from a woman aged 40 to 50 in good health. Some clones in this sample may be carry-over from other donors' samples. The CDR3 is CASSLTSGKGNEQFF. As DNA, the CDR3 is TGCGCCAGCAGCCTGACTAGCGGGAAGGGTAATGAGCAGTTCTTC.